The text below deals with one TCR beta chain. Its antigen is still unknown. The data were taken from a study of T cells after yellow fever vaccination. The CDR3 totals 14 residues. Losses at the gene ends were 4 bases for V and 9 bases for J; bases not matched to a gene: 9. Germline CDR1 is SGHRS and CDR2 is YFSETQ. Generation of TCR cDNA used 5'RACE template switching (which added a universal primer site and UMIs). TCRdb recomputed calls from the 5' RACE reads with MiXCR, one row per CDR3 protein. The table includes under 600,000 distinct CDR3 sequences, approximately 13% detected once. Study findings and constraints: Most clones from primary vaccination were detected again post-booster (about 96% CD4, 88% CD8). Clonotypes shared by both compartments, CD4 and CD8, made up a small share. A weaker secondary response peaked on day 5, the primary on day 15.

This receptor was taken from a man aged 25-40 years who received the YFV17D yellow fever vaccine. V and J are TRBV5-1 and TRBJ2-1, with 8 bases fitting TRBD1. The input for sequencing was PBMCs, taken on the day of the yellow fever booster vaccination. CDR3 sequence reads: CASSNGQGGGEQFF. Here the CDR3 DNA reads TGCGCCAGCAGCAACGGACAGGGAGGTGGTGAGCAGTTCTTC.